This is a list of T cell receptor beta chains from one sample in a study of beta chain features in type 1 diabetes. Libraries were prepared by immunoSEQ multiplex PCR; TCRdb keeps only in-frame clonotypes and omits some of them. The sample shows some 230,000 clones, 9% to 10% of them seen only once. What was sequenced was naive CD4+ T cells from blood. These receptors were taken from a young woman in good health. CDR3s include the opening cysteine and the closing phenylalanine or tryptophan. A D gene is named only where the DNA matches it firmly. Some rows have no size entry. The others give once, few or many, or a class for an expanded clone.

>.|.|TRBJ2-5|TRBV29-1
TGCAGCGTTGATGAGGGGGGGGAGACCCAGTACTTC
CSVDEGGETQYF
>few|TRBD1|TRBJ2-1|TRBV5-1
TGCGCCAGCAGCTACGACCCGGGACAGGGGTTGAGTGAGCAGTTCTTC
CASSYDPGQGLSEQFF
>.|.|TRBJ1-2|TRBV30
TGTGCCTGGATCCGGCGGGGGGATGGCTACACCTTC
CAWIRRGDGYTF
>.|.|TRBJ1-3|TRBV4-1
TGCGCCAGCAGCCAAGAAGGACAGTCCGGAAACACCATATATTTT
CASSQEGQSGNTIYF
>few|.|TRBJ2-7|TRBV6-6
TGTGCCAGCAGTTACGGAGGGGGGGCTAGCTCCTACGAGCAGTACTTC
CASSYGGGASSYEQYF
>.|.|TRBJ2-3|TRBV10-3
TGTGCCATCAGGGGGGGTAGCACAGATACGCAGTATTTT
CAIRGGSTDTQYF
>.|.|TRBJ2-1|TRBV11-1
TGTGCCAGCAGCTTTATTGGGTGGAAAGGGGATGAGCAGTTCTTC
CASSFIGWKGDEQFF
>few|TRBD1|TRBJ2-2|TRBV5-1
TGCGCCAGCAGCATCGGGACAGTTGAGACCGGGGAGCTGTTTTTT
CASSIGTVETGELFF
>.|.|TRBJ2-3|TRBV4-1
TGCGCCAGCAGCCAAGAAATCAACAGGGATACGCAGTATTTT
CASSQEINRDTQYF
>.|.|TRBJ2-2|TRBV6-1
TGTGCCAGCAGTGAACACAGGAACACCGGGGAGCTGTTTTTT
CASSEHRNTGELFF
>.|.|TRBJ2-7|TRBV14
TGTGCCAGCAGCCAAGCTCTGTCAGGGACTGGCGAGCAGTACTTC
CASSQALSGTGEQYF
>.|.|TRBJ2-1|TRBV4-2
TGTGCCAGCAGCCAACTCTGGGGGAGGCGCAAGAATGAGCAGTTCTTC
CASSQLWGRRKNEQFF
>.|.|TRBJ1-1|TRBV7-9
TGTGCCAGCAGCTTATCGGGGTACAACACTGAAGCTTTCTTT
CASSLSGYNTEAFF
>.|.|TRBJ1-5|TRBV6-6
TGTGCCAGCCGGTCGGGTGGCGGTCAGCCCCAGCATTTT
CASRSGGGQPQHF